This entry lists 15 T cell receptor beta chains sequenced from one sample in a study of blood T cell repertoires in COVID-19. The method was immunoSEQ multiplex PCR; TCRdb's version includes in-frame clones alone and lacks a portion of them. The sample records just under 65,000 clones, around 76% being singletons. Sequencing used peripheral blood. These receptors were taken from a human donor in a cohort sampled during active COVID-19.

V is TRBV7-7 and J is TRBJ1-1; 7 bases are a match to TRBD1. Trimming cost V 5 bases and J 0 bases; bases outside gene matches: 6. The CDR3 has 15 residues. Germline CDR1 is SSHAT and CDR2 is FNYEAQ (reference sequence). In DNA form, the CDR3 reads TGTGCCAGCAGCCCCCCGGGACAGATGAACACTGAAGCTTTCTTT. Translating it yields CASSPPGQMNTEAFF.

The chain carries TRBV27 and TRBJ1-2; 8 bases line up with TRBD1. The V segment lost 4 bases and the J segment 5 bases; nucleotides outside the gene matches: 9. The CDR3 has 15 amino acids. Germline lookup yields CDR1 MNHEY and CDR2 SMNVEV (reference sequence). The CDR3 protein is CASSSTDRVLYGYTF. Here the CDR3 DNA reads TGTGCCAGCAGTTCCACGGACAGGGTCCTATATGGCTACACCTTC.

J is TRBJ2-5 and V is TRBV6-2 or TRBV6-3; TRBD2 matches at 8 bases. Germline lookup yields CDR1 MNHEY and CDR2 SVGEGT. This CDR3 is built from 18 residues. The V segment lost 2 bases and the J segment 14 bases; nucleotides outside the gene matches: 25. The CDR3 loop reads CASSYRLGSGVPQRRLYF. The CDR3 DNA sequence: TGTGCCAGCAGTTACCGTCTGGGTAGCGGGGTCCCCCAACGTAGGCTATACTTC.

The chain uses TRBV3-1 (or the pseudogene TRBV3-2) and TRBJ1-5; 7 positions match TRBD1. The V segment lost 1 base and the J segment 2 bases; nucleotides outside the gene matches: 2. Germline CDR1 is LGHDT and CDR2 is YNNKEL (reference sequence). The CDR3 sequence is 15 residues long. CDR3 sequence reads: CASSQGTGGNQPQHF. The DNA of the CDR3 is TGTGCCAGCAGCCAAGGTACAGGGGGCAATCAGCCCCAGCATTTT.

The genes are TRBV28 and TRBJ1-1; D is perhaps TRBD1 (5 bases). Germline V gives CDR1 MDHEN, CDR2 SYDVKM. The CDR3 has 14 amino acids. Trimming stripped 3 bases from V and 0 bases from J, with 8 bases between. CDR3 sequence (DNA): TGTGCCAGCAGTTTGGCAGGGATGAACACTGAAGCTTTCTTT. Translated: CASSLAGMNTEAFF.

The V call is TRBV5-1, the J call TRBJ2-3, with 8 bases fitting TRBD2. Trimming at V came to 4 bases and at J to 2 bases, leaving 6 bases not matched to a gene. Germline-derived CDR1 and CDR2 are SGHRS and YFSETQ. The CDR3 runs 15 residues. The CDR3 bases are TGCGCCAGCAGCCCCGGCGGGGGGCCCACAGATACGCAGTATTTT. Residues: CASSPGGGPTDTQYF.

This clone was picked up a small number of times. Other DNA sequences in this sample translate to the same CDR3. The chain combines TRBV2 with TRBJ1-2; 7 bases map to TRBD1. V shed 5 bases and J 1 base; nucleotides not matched to a gene: 4. CDR1 is SNHLY and CDR2 is FYNNEI in the germline V gene. The CDR3 has 14 amino acids. The CDR3 is CASSRQGVNYGYTF. Written as DNA, the CDR3 is TGTGCCAGCAGTAGACAGGGAGTTAACTATGGCTACACCTTC.

To note about this clone: This sample includes further DNA sequences coding for the same CDR3. The genes are TRBV20-1 and TRBJ1-1; D remains ambiguous. The V end was cut by 6 bases, the J end by 2 bases, with 7 bases between. Looked up from germline, CDR1 is DFQATT and CDR2 is SNEGSKA (reference sequence). This CDR3 comprises 11 residues. The CDR3 coding sequence is TGCAGTGCAACTAAAAACACTGAAGCTTTCTTT. The encoded protein is CSATKNTEAFF.

The chain combines TRBV10-3 with TRBJ2-3; tentatively, D is TRBD2 (7 bases). This CDR3 is 14 amino acids long. Germline lookup yields CDR1 ENHRY and CDR2 SYGVKD. Between the trimmed V and J ends, which lost 6 bases and 4 bases, there was a span of 14 bases. The CDR3: CAIRGGGGADTQYF. CDR3 coding DNA: TGTGCCATCAGGGGAGGGGGAGGTGCAGATACGCAGTATTTT.

The J gene is TRBJ2-4, the V gene TRBV6-1, with a tentative D call TRBD1 (6 bases). Germline CDR1 and CDR2: MNHNS and SASEGT. V was shortened by 0 bases and J by 7 bases, with 19 bases between the two germline ends. This CDR3 has 17 residues. The CDR3 spells CASSEAHGGSDRNIQYF. The CDR3 DNA follows: TGTGCCAGCAGTGAAGCCCATGGGGGCTCTGATAGGAACATTCAGTACTTC.

The gene calls are TRBV23-1 and TRBJ2-7; perhaps TRBD1 as D (5 bases). TRBV23-1 counts as an open reading frame of uncertain function. The CDR3 contains 16 residues. V was pared by 4 bases and J by 3 bases, with 19 bases between. CDR3 coding DNA: TGCGCCAGCAGTCTGAGGTGCCAGCCGACAGACTACGAGCAGTACTTC. Translation gives CASSLRCQPTDYEQYF.

This clone has just a few counts. The chain couples TRBV13 to TRBJ2-5; TRBD2 matches 13 bases. The CDR3 sequence is 16 residues long. The V segment lost 0 bases and the J segment 2 bases; nucleotides outside the gene matches: 0. CDR1 is PRHDT and CDR2 is FYEKMQ in the germline V gene (reference sequence). The CDR3 protein is CASSLGGLAGQETQYF. CDR3 coding DNA: TGTGCCAGCAGCTTAGGGGGACTAGCGGGGCAAGAGACCCAGTACTTC.

This chain links TRBV6-6 with TRBJ2-7; maybe TRBD1 (5 bases). CDR3 size: 15 residues. Trimming cost V 8 bases and J 3 bases, with 20 bases left between them. The germline gives CDR1 MNHNY, CDR2 SVGAGI (reference sequence). The CDR3 loop is CASRRYGQGNYEQYF. The CDR3 DNA reads TGTGCCAGCCGACGGTACGGCCAGGGTAACTACGAGCAGTACTTC.

This clone came up once. V usage is TRBV6-2 or TRBV6-3 and J usage is TRBJ2-7; TRBD2 might be the D (5 bases). The CDR3 totals 16 residues. Germline loops: CDR1 MNHEY, CDR2 SVGEGT. Trimming pared 0 bases from V and 2 bases from J, leaving 14 bases between. The CDR3 DNA sequence: TGTGCCAGCAGTTACTCTTATCGGGGAAATACCTACGAGCAGTACTTC. Protein: CASSYSYRGNTYEQYF.

A word on this clone: At the DNA level, this CDR3 is encoded by other sequences in the same sample as well. J is TRBJ2-5 and V is TRBV28, with 9 bases aligning to TRBD1. The trim removed 3 bases at V and 1 base at J, leaving 3 bases unmatched. Looked up from germline, CDR1 is MDHEN and CDR2 is SYDVKM. This CDR3 contains 15 residues. This CDR3 is CASSLLTGGQETQYF. The CDR3 DNA follows: TGTGCCAGCAGTTTGTTGACAGGGGGCCAAGAGACCCAGTACTTC. The whole variable domain, filled in from reference TRBV28 and TRBJ2-5, reads DVKVTQSSRYLVKRTGEKVFLECVQDMDHENMFWYRQDPGLGLRLIYFSYDVKMKEKGDIPEGYSVSREKKERFSLILESASTNQTSMYLCASSLLTGGQETQYFGPGTRLLVL.